The TCR beta chain under discussion was sequenced for a study of blood T cell repertoires in COVID-19. Looking at the study overall: Acute and convalescent COVID-19 samples came from the United States, Italy and Spain. From T cells, B-cell-depleted T cells, or PBMCs came the material, which was cDNA or gDNA.

Methods used by the authors: Estimates of nucleated cell counts were drawn from the amplification of reference gene primers. Assay used: immunoSEQ multiplex PCR; TCRdb lists only in-frame clones, some missing. V and J calls and clone size are copied from that table; D and trimming were computed from the DNA. The sample yields about 220,000 clones, approximately 84% seen once. CDR1 and CDR2 (germline): SNHLY, FYNNEI. Germline trimming cut 7 bases from V and 1 base from J; bases unmatched to any gene: 6. This CDR3 region has 15 residues. The receptor was isolated from a woman aged 25-40 years who had recovered from COVID-19. Sequences were obtained from peripheral blood. The gene calls are TRBV2 and TRBJ2-3, with 9 bases aligning to TRBD1. The DNA for the CDR3 is TGTGCCAGCAATGGACAGGGGAGCCGCACAGATACGCAGTATTTT. Protein sequence: CASNGQGSRTDTQYF.